Listed below are T cell receptor beta chains from one sample, sequenced in a study of CD8 T cells in ankylosing spondylitis. TCRdb re-analysed the 5' RACE reads in MiXCR, keeping a single row per CDR3 protein. This table has about 100,000 distinct CDR3 sequences, roughly 8.7% appearing once. Material for sequencing was blood, either unsorted or a sorted T cell fraction (not recorded which). These receptor sequences come from a male donor with ankylosing spondylitis or in good health (not recorded which). CDR3s include the opening cysteine and the closing phenylalanine or tryptophan. D genes are given only for firm matches. Rows may omit the clone size; those that give it use once, few, many or a size class.

TRBV5-1	many	TRBJ2-2	17	.	TGCGCCAGCAGCTTGGCCCTCGGGCTAGGCAACACCGGGGAGCTGTTTTTT	CASSLALGLGNTGELFF
TRBV12-3/TRBV12-4	few	TRBJ2-7	14	.	TGTGCCAGCAGTTATCGCAGCAGCTCCTACGAGCAGTACTTC	CASSYRSSSYEQYF
TRBV14	.	TRBJ1-1	13	.	TGTGCCAGCAGCCAACAGGGGAACACTGAAGCTTTCTTT	CASSQQGNTEAFF
TRBV29-1	many	TRBJ2-1	12	TRBD2	TGCAGCGTTGATGTAGCGGGGAATGAGCAGTTCTTC	CSVDVAGNEQFF
TRBV6-2/TRBV6-3	few	TRBJ1-1	15	.	TGTGCCAGCAAGTTACATTCTCTGGGAAACACTGAAGCTTTCTTT	CASKLHSLGNTEAFF
TRBV20-1	many	TRBJ2-4	12	.	TGCAGTGCTAGAGACGCCAAAAACATTCAGTACTTC	CSARDAKNIQYF
TRBV4-1	many	TRBJ2-1	15	TRBD2	TGCGCCAGCAGCCAAGGACTAGCGGGCCACAATGAGCAGTTCTTC	CASSQGLAGHNEQFF
TRBV6-5	.	TRBJ2-3	17	TRBD2	TGTGCCAGCAGTTACGGGACTAGCGGAGTGGGTCCAGATACGCAGTATTTT	CASSYGTSGVGPDTQYF
TRBV7-9	many	TRBJ2-1	16	.	TGTGCCAGCACCCTTCCAGGGGCCATCCTAGGGAATGAGCAGTTCTTC	CASTLPGAILGNEQFF
TRBV7-6	.	TRBJ2-2	16	TRBD2	TGTGCCAGCAGCCCAGCGGGAGCATCATATACCGGGGAGCTGTTTTTT	CASSPAGASYTGELFF
TRBV20-1	many	TRBJ1-6	14	.	TGCAGTGCTAGTATTTCTTTCCGGGGCTCACCCCTCCACTTT	CSASISFRGSPLHF
TRBV12-3/TRBV12-4	medium-sized	TRBJ2-1	14	.	TGTGCCAGCAGTTTAAGCGGGTACTACAATGAGCAGTTCTTC	CASSLSGYYNEQFF
TRBV20-1	.	TRBJ1-3	11	.	TGCAGTGCGTCGCTACAGAACACCATATATTTT	CSASLQNTIYF
TRBV5-6	.	TRBJ1-2	15	TRBD1	TGTGCCAGCAGCTTGAATGGACAGGGGGACTATGGCTACACCTTC	CASSLNGQGDYGYTF
TRBV7-3	many	TRBJ1-1	13	.	TGTGCCAGCAGCTTAAAGGGGGACACTGAAGCTTTCTTT	CASSLKGDTEAFF
TRBV20-1	many	TRBJ2-1	13	TRBD2	TGCAGTGCTAGAGATTACCCGGGAGGGCATCTCCTCTTC	CSARDYPGGHLLF
TRBV5-1	many	TRBJ1-1	13	TRBD1	TGCGCCAGCAGACAGGACAGGGGGACTGAAGCTTTCTTT	CASRQDRGTEAFF
TRBV3-1	many	TRBJ1-3	16	.	TGTGCCAGCAGCAATCAGGGCTTCTTCTCTGGAAACACCATATATTTT	CASSNQGFFSGNTIYF
TRBV12-3/TRBV12-4	many	TRBJ1-5	14	.	TGTGCCAGCAGTTTGCAGGGTATCGTTCAGCCCCAGCATTTT	CASSLQGIVQPQHF
TRBV2	many	TRBJ1-3	15	.	TGTGCCAGCAGTCAGGGGACCGTATCTGGAAACACCATATATTTT	CASSQGTVSGNTIYF
TRBV7-2	.	TRBJ2-7	14	.	TGTGCCAGCAGCTTAGTAGGTCGATCCTACGAGCAGTACTTC	CASSLVGRSYEQYF
TRBV2	few	TRBJ2-5	15	TRBD1	TGTGCCAGCAGTGATACAGGGGGCCCCCAAGAGACCCAGTACTTC	CASSDTGGPQETQYF
TRBV5-6	few	TRBJ1-5	15	TRBD1	TGTGCCAGCAGCCGACAGGGGTCGAGCAATCAGCCCCAGCATTTT	CASSRQGSSNQPQHF
TRBV5-1	.	TRBJ2-1	22	TRBD1	TGCGCCAGCAGCTCCCAGCGCTACGGACAGGTAACCTGCCACCTCTCCTACAATGAGCAGTTCTTC	CASSSQRYGQVTCHLSYNEQFF
TRBV5-6	many	TRBJ1-5	14	TRBD1	TGTGCCAGCAGTTACAGGGGGCTCGGTCAGCCCCAGCATTTT	CASSYRGLGQPQHF
TRBV5-1	few	TRBJ2-1	12	.	TGCGCCAGCAGCGGTACTAGTCCGGAGCGGTTCTTC	CASSGTSPERFF
TRBV12-3/TRBV12-4	many	TRBJ2-3	13	.	TGTGCCAGCAGTTGGACAGTAACAGATACGCAGTATTTT	CASSWTVTDTQYF
TRBV6-2/TRBV6-3	.	TRBJ2-4	15	TRBD1	TGTGCCAGCAGTTACGGACAGGGGATAGAAGGCATTCAGTACTTC	CASSYGQGIEGIQYF
TRBV20-1	many	TRBJ1-1	13	.	TGCAGTGCTAGACTCTCTGGGGTCACTGAAGCTTTCTTT	CSARLSGVTEAFF
TRBV4-3	many	TRBJ2-2	14	.	TGCGCCAGCAGCCAAGTCCCCCAACGAGGGGAGCTGTTTTTT	CASSQVPQRGELFF
TRBV12-3/TRBV12-4	many	TRBJ2-1	14	.	TGTGCCAGCTCAGGGGGACTATCCTACAATGAGCAGTTCTTC	CASSGGLSYNEQFF
TRBV30	many	TRBJ2-3	16	.	TGTGCCTCGAAATATGGGGGCCTTCTTCGTCAAGATACGCAGTATTTT	CASKYGGLLRQDTQYF
TRBV7-3	many	TRBJ1-1	18	TRBD1	TGTGCCAGCAGTCTTACAGGGGGTCAGGGACTTATGAACACTGAAGCTTTCTTT	CASSLTGGQGLMNTEAFF
TRBV12-3/TRBV12-4	many	TRBJ2-3	13	.	TGTGCCAGCAGTTTAACTAACACAGATACGCAGTATTTT	CASSLTNTDTQYF
TRBV7-8	many	TRBJ2-1	10	.	TGTGCCAGCAGCTTGCGCGAGCAGTTCTTC	CASSLREQFF
TRBV9	many	TRBJ2-1	14	.	TGTGCCAGCAGCGTAGACCAGGGTAATCGCGAGCAGTTCTTC	CASSVDQGNREQFF
TRBV9	many	TRBJ2-1	14	TRBD2	TGTGCCAGCAGCCTAGCGGGAGGGGCAGATGAGCAGTTCTTC	CASSLAGGADEQFF
TRBV5-1	few	TRBJ2-1	16	TRBD2	TGCGCCAGCAGCATCTCCGGGACTAGCGGGAGGAATGAGCAGTTCTTC	CASSISGTSGRNEQFF
TRBV19	many	TRBJ2-3	14	.	TGTGCCAGTAGAGGCGGACCGGACACAGATACGCAGTATTTT	CASRGGPDTDTQYF
TRBV20-1	many	TRBJ1-4	12	.	TGCAGTGCTAGACGGATTAATGAAAAACTGTTTTTT	CSARRINEKLFF
TRBV7-2	.	TRBJ2-4	14	.	TGTGCCAGCAGTCCCGACTCAGCCAAAAACATTCAGTACTTC	CASSPDSAKNIQYF
TRBV7-9	many	TRBJ2-3	16	.	TGTGCCAGCAGCTTAGATCGAGTTAGGGTCGCAGATACGCAGTATTTT	CASSLDRVRVADTQYF
TRBV20-1	many	TRBJ2-7	13	TRBD2	TGCAGTGCCACCGGGACTAGCGACTACGAGCAGTACTTC	CSATGTSDYEQYF
TRBV19	.	TRBJ1-4	14	.	TGTGCCAGTAGTATGTCAGCCGCTAATGAAAAACTGTTTTTT	CASSMSAANEKLFF
TRBV6-1	many	TRBJ1-5	16	TRBD1	TGTGCCAGCAGGCAGAATGACAGGGTCAGCAATCAGCCCCAGCATTTT	CASRQNDRVSNQPQHF
TRBV18	many	TRBJ2-7	13	TRBD1	TGTGCCAGCTCTCCCACAGGGGATAACGAGCAGTACTTC	CASSPTGDNEQYF
TRBV18	many	TRBJ1-3	15	.	TGTGCCAGCTCATACGACGTGCAGGAGGTGGACACCATATATTTT	CASSYDVQEVDTIYF
TRBV2	many	TRBJ2-3	13	.	TGTGCCAGCGCGAGGGAACGGACAGATACGCAGTATTTT	CASARERTDTQYF
TRBV5-4	many	TRBJ2-5	15	TRBD1	TGTGCCAGCAGCTTTGGTAGGGGGCAGGTCCGGACCCAGTACTTC	CASSFGRGQVRTQYF